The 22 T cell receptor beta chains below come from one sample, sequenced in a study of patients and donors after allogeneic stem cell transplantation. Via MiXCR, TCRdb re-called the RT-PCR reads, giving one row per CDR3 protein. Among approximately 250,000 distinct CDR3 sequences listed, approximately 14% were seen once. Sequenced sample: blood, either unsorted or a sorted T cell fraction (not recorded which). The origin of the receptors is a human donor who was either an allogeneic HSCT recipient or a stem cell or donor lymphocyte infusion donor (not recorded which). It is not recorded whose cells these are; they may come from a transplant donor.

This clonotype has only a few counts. CDR3 in DNA: TGTGCCAGTAGTATAGATGGGACAGATACGCAGTATTTT. It codes for CASSIDGTDTQYF. This sequence joins TRBV19 and TRBJ2-3; D ambiguous. The CDR3 runs 13 residues. Trimming removed 0 bases from V and 3 bases from J, with 4 bases in between. In germline, CDR1 is LNHDA, CDR2 SQIVND (reference sequence).

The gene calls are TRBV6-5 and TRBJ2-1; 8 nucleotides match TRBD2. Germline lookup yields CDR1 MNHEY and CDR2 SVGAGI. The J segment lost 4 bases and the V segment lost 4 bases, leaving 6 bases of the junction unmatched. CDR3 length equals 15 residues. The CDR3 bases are TGTGCCAGCAGTTCTCCCGGGGGGGCATACAATGAGCAGTTCTTC. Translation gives CASSSPGGAYNEQFF.

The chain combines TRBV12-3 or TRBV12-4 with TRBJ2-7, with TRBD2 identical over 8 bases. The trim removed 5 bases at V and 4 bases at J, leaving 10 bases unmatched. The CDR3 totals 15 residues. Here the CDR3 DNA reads TGTGCCAGCAGTCCCGCCGGGACTAGTGGGTACGAGCAGTACTTC. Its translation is CASSPAGTSGYEQYF.

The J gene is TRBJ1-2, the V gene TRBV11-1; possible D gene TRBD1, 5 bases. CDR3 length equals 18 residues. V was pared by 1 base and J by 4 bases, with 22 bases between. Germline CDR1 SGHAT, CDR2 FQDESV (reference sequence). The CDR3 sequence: CASSLVGRRLSGGYGYTF. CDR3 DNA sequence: TGTGCCAGCAGCTTAGTAGGCAGGCGCCTTTCGGGGGGCTATGGCTACACCTTC.

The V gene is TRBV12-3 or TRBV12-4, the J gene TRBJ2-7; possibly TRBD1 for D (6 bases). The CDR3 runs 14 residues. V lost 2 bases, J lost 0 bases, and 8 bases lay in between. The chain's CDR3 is CASSLLQGSYEQYF. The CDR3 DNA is TGTGCCAGCAGTTTATTACAGGGCTCCTACGAGCAGTACTTC.

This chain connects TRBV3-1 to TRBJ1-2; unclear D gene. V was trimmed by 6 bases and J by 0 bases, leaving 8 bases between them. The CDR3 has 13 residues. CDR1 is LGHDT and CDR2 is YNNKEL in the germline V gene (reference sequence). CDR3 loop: CASSQTSNYGYTF. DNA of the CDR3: TGTGCCAGCAGTCAAACGTCTAACTATGGCTACACCTTC. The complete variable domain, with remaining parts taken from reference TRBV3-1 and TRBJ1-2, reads DTAVSQTPKYLVTQMGNDKSIKCEQNLGHDTMYWYKQDSKKFLKIMFSYNNKELIINETVPNRFSPKSPDKAHLNLHINSLELGDSAVYFCASSQTSNYGYTFGSGTRLTVV.

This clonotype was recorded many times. For the CDR3, the DNA is TGTGCCAGCAGGACGCGGACTAGCGGGAGGTTTACGCAGTATTTT. This gives the protein CASRTRTSGRFTQYF. The J gene is TRBJ2-3, the V gene TRBV6-2 or TRBV6-3, with 14 positions matching TRBD2. Trimming at V came to 6 bases and at J to 8 bases, leaving 7 bases not matched to a gene. Germline CDR1 and CDR2: MNHEY and SVGEGT. CDR3 length equals 15 residues.

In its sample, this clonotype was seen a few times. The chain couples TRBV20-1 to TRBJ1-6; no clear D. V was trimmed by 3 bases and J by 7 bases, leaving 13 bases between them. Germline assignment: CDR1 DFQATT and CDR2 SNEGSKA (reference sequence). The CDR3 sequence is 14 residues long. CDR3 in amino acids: CSASVKGTNSPLHF. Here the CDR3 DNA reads TGCAGTGCTAGTGTGAAGGGAACAAATTCACCCCTCCACTTT.

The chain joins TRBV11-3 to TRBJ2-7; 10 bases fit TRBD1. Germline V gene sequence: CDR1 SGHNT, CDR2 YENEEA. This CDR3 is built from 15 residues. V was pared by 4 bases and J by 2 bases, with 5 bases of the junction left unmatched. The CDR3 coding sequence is TGTGCCAGCAGCTGGAACGGACAGGGGGCCTACGAGCAGTACTTC. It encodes CASSWNGQGAYEQYF. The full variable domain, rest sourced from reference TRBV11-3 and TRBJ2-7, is EAGVVQSPRYKIIEKKQPVAFWCNPISGHNTLYWYLQNLGQGPELLIRYENEEAVDDSQLPKDRFSAERLKGVDSTLKIQPAELGDSAVYLCASSWNGQGAYEQYFGPGTRLTVT.

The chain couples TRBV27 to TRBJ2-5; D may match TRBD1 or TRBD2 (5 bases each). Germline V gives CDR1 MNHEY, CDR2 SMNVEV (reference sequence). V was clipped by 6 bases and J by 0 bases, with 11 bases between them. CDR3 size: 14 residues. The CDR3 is CASSGWGNQETQYF. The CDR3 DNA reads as TGTGCCAGCAGCGGGTGGGGGAACCAAGAGACCCAGTACTTC.

CDR3 coding DNA: TGCAGTGCTAGAGATTGGAAGGACCCTAACTATGGCTACACCTTC. It yields the protein CSARDWKDPNYGYTF. V and J are TRBV20-1 and TRBJ1-2; no clear D. Germline CDR1 is DFQATT and CDR2 is SNEGSKA (reference sequence). V lost 0 bases and J lost 0, with 11 bases in between. The CDR3 runs 15 residues.

The CDR3 is CASRPEQGGGYNEQFF. The CDR3 nucleotides read TGTGCCAGCAGACCCGAACAGGGAGGGGGCTACAATGAGCAGTTCTTC. The rearrangement uses TRBV6-1 and TRBJ2-1; perhaps TRBD2 as D (7 bases). Per the germline V gene, CDR1 is MNHNS and CDR2 is SASEGT. The CDR3 consists of 16 residues. Trimming removed 6 bases at V and 3 bases at J, with 18 bases between.

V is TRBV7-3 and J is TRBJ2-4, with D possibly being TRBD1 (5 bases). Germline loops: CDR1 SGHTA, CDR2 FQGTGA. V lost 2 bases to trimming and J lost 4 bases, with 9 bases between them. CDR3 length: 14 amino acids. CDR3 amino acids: CASSLYQGKNIQYF. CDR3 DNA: TGTGCCAGCAGCTTATACCAGGGAAAAAACATTCAGTACTTC. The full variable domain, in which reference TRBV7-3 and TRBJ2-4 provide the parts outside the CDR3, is GAGVSQTPSNKVTEKGKYVELRCDPISGHTALYWYRQSLGQGPEFLIYFQGTGAADDSGLPNDRFFAVRPEGSVSTLKIQRTERGDSAVYLCASSLYQGKNIQYFGAGTRLSVL.

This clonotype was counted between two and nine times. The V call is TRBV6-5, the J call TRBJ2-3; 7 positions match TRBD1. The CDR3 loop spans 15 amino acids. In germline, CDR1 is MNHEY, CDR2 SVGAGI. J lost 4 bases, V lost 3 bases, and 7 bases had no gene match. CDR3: CASSYLGTGADTQYF. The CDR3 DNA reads TGTGCCAGCAGTTATCTGGGAACAGGGGCAGATACGCAGTATTTT.

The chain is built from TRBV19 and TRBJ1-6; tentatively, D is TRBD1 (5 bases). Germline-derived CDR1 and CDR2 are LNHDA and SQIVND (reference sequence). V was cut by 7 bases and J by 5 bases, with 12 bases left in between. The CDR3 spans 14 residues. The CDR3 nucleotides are TGTGCCAGTAATTGGGGCATCAATAATTCACCCCTCCACTTT. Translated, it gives CASNWGINNSPLHF.

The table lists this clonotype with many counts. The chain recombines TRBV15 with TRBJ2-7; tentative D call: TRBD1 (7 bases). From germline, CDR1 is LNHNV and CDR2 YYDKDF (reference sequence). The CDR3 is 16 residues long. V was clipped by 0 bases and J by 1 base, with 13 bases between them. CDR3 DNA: TGTGCCACCAGCAGAGATAAGGGGGCGGGGTCCTACGAGCAGTACTTC. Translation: CATSRDKGAGSYEQYF.

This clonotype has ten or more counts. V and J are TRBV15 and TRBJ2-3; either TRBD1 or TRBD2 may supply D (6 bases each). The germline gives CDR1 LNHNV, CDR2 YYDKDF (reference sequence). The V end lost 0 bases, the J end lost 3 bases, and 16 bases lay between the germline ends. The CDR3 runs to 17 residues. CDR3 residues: CATSRDWRGAETDTQYF. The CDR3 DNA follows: TGTGCCACCAGCAGAGATTGGAGGGGGGCCGAGACAGATACGCAGTATTTT.

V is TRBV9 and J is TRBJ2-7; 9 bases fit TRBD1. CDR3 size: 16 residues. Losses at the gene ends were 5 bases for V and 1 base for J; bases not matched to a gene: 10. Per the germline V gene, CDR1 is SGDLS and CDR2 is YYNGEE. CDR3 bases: TGTGCCAGCAGTCCCCCGGACAGGGGAGTTTCCTACGAGCAGTACTTC. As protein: CASSPPDRGVSYEQYF.

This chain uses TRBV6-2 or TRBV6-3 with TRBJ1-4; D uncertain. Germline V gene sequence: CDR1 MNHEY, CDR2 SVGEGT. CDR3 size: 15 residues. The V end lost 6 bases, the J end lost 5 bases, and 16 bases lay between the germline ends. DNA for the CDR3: TGTGCCAGCAGCCCAAGGTCGATGGGGAATGAAAAACTGTTTTTT. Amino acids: CASSPRSMGNEKLFF.

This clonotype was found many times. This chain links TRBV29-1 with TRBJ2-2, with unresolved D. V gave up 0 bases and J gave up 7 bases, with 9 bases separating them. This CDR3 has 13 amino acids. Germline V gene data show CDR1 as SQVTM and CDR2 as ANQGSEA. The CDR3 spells CSVEEVRNGELFF. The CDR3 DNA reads TGCAGCGTTGAAGAAGTGCGAAACGGGGAGCTGTTTTTT.

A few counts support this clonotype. CDR3: CAWSVTRSSEAFF. CDR3 bases: TGTGCCTGGAGTGTAACAAGGAGCTCTGAAGCTTTCTTT. This chain joins TRBV30 and TRBJ1-1; D unresolved. V lost 0 bases, J lost 6 bases, and 11 bases lay in between. This CDR3 region has 13 residues. The V gene's germline CDR1 is GTSNPN and CDR2 SVGIG (reference sequence).

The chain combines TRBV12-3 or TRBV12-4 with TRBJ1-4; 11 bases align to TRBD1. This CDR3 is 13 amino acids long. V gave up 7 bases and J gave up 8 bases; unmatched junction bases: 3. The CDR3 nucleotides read TGTGCCAGCATGGACAGGGGGCGGGAAAAACTGTTTTTT. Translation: CASMDRGREKLFF.